This T cell receptor beta chain was sequenced for a study of T cells after yellow fever vaccination. Template switching with 5'RACE generated the TCR cDNA and added a universal primer site and UMIs. TCRdb analysed the 5' RACE reads with MiXCR anew, one entry per CDR3 protein. The table lists around 140,000 distinct CDR3 sequences, 6.5% to 8.5% of them singletons. Study findings and constraints: Post-booster samples contained most primary-vaccination clones (nearly 98% CD4, around 89% CD8).

This clonotype was picked up many times. The antigen is unknown. Germline values: CDR1 SGHTA, CDR2 FQGNSA. The V gene end was trimmed by 5 bases and the J gene end by 2 bases; junction bases not matched to a gene: 9. CDR3 size: 16 residues. The chain employs TRBV7-2 and TRBJ2-7, with 10 bases lining up with TRBD2. Here the sequenced sample was CD4+ T cells sorted from PBMCs, taken 5 days after the yellow fever booster vaccination. This sequence was found in a young man who received the YFV17D yellow fever vaccine. This CDR3 is CASSSTGTSVTYEQYF. The CDR3 DNA sequence: TGTGCCAGCAGCAGCACCGGGACTAGCGTTACCTACGAGCAGTACTTC.